This T cell receptor beta chain was documented in a study of technical replicates of blood from four donors. Germline CDR1 SGHNT, CDR2 YYREEE (reference sequence). Unmatched junction bases numbered 9, after V lost 3 bases and J lost 1 base. This CDR3 has 16 residues. Generated by immunoSEQ multiplex PCR, the TCRdb table keeps only in-frame clones and is missing some. This sample yields fewer than 75,000 clones, of which roughly 93% are seen a single time; about 0.25% belongs to the top ten. The sequence derives from a human donor in good health. This rearrangement joins TRBV5-4 to TRBJ1-1; 7 bases line up with TRBD1. Sequenced: T cells isolated from PBMCs. CDR3 sequence reads: CASSSATGDRNTEAFF. Written as DNA, the CDR3 is TGTGCCAGCAGCTCGGCTACAGGGGACCGGAACACTGAAGCTTTCTTT.